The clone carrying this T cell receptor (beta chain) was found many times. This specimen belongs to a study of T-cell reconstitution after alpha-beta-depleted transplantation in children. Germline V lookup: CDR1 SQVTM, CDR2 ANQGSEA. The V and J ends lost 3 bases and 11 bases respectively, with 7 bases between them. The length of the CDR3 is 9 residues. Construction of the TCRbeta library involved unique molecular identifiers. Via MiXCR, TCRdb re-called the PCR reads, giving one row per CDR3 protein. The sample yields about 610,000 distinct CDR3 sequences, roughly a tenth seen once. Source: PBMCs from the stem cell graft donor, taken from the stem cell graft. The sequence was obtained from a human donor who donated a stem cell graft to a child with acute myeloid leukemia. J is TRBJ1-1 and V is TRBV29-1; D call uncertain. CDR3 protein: CSVDFGAFF. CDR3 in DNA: TGCAGCGTTGATTTTGGGGCTTTCTTT.